These T cell receptor beta chains were read from a single sample in a study of cytomegalovirus exposure and HLA in healthy donors. Sequencing was performed with immunoSEQ multiplex PCR; in TCRdb, only in-frame clones are kept and a portion is missing. The profile shows fewer than 140,000 clones, roughly 71% of them singletons. Source material: PBMCs. The receptors originated from a male donor in good health and CMV-seropositive. CDR3s include the opening cysteine and the closing phenylalanine or tryptophan.

TRBV7-2,TRBJ2-7,CASSLGLAGDPYEQYF
TRBV11-3,TRBJ2-6,CASSPRGQGASGANVLTF
TRBV7-9,TRBJ2-7,CARWTSGTTRYEQYF
TRBV15,TRBJ1-4,CATSREGAGDEKLFF
TRBV7-3,TRBJ1-5,CASSLLGGNQPQHF
TRBV2,TRBJ1-5,CASSPERWTGVVGNQPQHF
TRBV6-6,TRBJ1-5,CASWQRDSQSNQPQHF
TRBV9,TRBJ2-5,CASSPRGSKETQYF
TRBV29-1,TRBJ2-5,CSVEHPGGFETQYF
TRBV28,TRBJ2-1,CASRGGIEQFF
TRBV5-6,TRBJ2-7,CASSLGTTRSYEQYF
TRBV14,TRBJ2-7,CASSQPGQARYEQYF
TRBV5-1,TRBJ2-7,CASSLARGQGAYEQYF
TRBV7-2,TRBJ1-2,CASSSSISGYTF
TRBV9,TRBJ2-1,CASSVRGPGASYNEQFF
TRBV14,TRBJ2-1,CASSPTGARRLAGYNEQFF